This section outlines one T cell receptor beta chain sequence together with its context. The CDR3 covers 16 residues. Germline-derived CDR1 and CDR2 are LGHNA and YSLEER. Trimming left V 3 bases short and J 4 bases short, with 15 bases between. TCRdb re-called the RT-PCR reads with MiXCR, one entry per CDR3 protein. Of around 700,000 distinct CDR3 sequences listed, more than 13% are singletons. The clonotype comes from a female donor in good health, serving as a healthy control. The chain links TRBV4-3 to TRBJ1-4; tentative D call: TRBD1 (5 bases). The specimen sequenced was memory CD4+ T cells from blood. CDR3 DNA sequence: TGCGCCAGCAGCCACCAGGGATCAGGAAGTAATGAAAAACTGTTTTTT. Translating it yields CASSHQGSGSNEKLFF.